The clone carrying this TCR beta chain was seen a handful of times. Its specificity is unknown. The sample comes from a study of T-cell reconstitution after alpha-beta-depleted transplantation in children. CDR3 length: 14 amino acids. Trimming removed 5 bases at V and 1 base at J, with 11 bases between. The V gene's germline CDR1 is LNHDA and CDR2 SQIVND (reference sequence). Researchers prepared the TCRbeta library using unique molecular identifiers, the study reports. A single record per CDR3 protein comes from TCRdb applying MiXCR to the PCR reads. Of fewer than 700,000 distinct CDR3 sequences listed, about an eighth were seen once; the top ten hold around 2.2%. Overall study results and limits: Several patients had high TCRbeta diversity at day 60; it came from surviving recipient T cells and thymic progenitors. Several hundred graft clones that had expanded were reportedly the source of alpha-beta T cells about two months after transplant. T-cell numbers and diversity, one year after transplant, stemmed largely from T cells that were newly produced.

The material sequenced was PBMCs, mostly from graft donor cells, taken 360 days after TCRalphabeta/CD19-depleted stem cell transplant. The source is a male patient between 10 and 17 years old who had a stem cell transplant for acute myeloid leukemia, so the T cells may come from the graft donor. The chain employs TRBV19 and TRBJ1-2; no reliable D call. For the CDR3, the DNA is TGTGCCAGTAGTGAACCCGGGCGTAACTATGGCTACACCTTC. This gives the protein CASSEPGRNYGYTF.